This is a list of T cell receptor beta chains from one sample in a study of cytomegalovirus exposure and HLA in healthy donors. The method was immunoSEQ multiplex PCR; TCRdb's version includes in-frame clones alone and lacks a portion of them. In the table there are 150,000 to 170,000 clones, about three quarters of which are singletons. Sequencing used PBMCs. The receptors originated from a woman in her 40s in good health and CMV-seronegative. Each CDR3 is given with its conserved first and last residue. The D gene is left open where the match is weak. Not all rows give a size; the values are once, few, many and, for expanded clones, a class.

V gene	J gene	CDR3 length	D gene	clone size	CDR3 DNA	CDR3 protein
TRBV25-1	TRBJ1-1	15	.	.	TGTGCCAGCAGTGGGGGGGGGACGGCGAACACTGAAGCTTTCTTT	CASSGGGTANTEAFF
TRBV6-1	TRBJ1-4	15	.	.	TGTGCCAGCAGTGAAGCGGCGGGGGGGCGTGAAAAACTGTTTTTT	CASSEAAGGREKLFF
TRBV7-8	TRBJ2-1	19	TRBD2	.	TGTGCCAGCAGCTTGCGGACTAGCGGGGGGGCAAGGACCTACAATGAGCAGTTCTTC	CASSLRTSGGARTYNEQFF
TRBV21-1	TRBJ2-4	15	.	.	TGTGCCAGCAGCCAGCGCTTGAATGCCAAAAACATTCAGTACTTC	CASSQRLNAKNIQYF
TRBV12-5	TRBJ2-3	18	TRBD2	once	TGTGCTAGTGGGGCGGTTATCTCGGGACTACCGAGTCGGGATACGCAGTATTTT	CASGAVISGLPSRDTQYF
TRBV2	TRBJ2-1	14	TRBD2	.	TGTGCCGTAAGGGGGACTAGCGCCTACAATGAGCAGTTCTTC	CAVRGTSAYNEQFF
TRBV5-1	TRBJ2-5	15	TRBD2	once	TGCGCCAGCAGCTTGGAACTAGCGGGGGCTGAGACCCAGTACTTC	CASSLELAGAETQYF
TRBV11-1	TRBJ2-1	17	TRBD2	.	TGTGCCAGCAGCTTCTCGGGCGGGAGGGAAGCCTACAATGAGCAGTTCTTC	CASSFSGGREAYNEQFF
TRBV11-2	TRBJ2-7	14	TRBD2	once	TGTGCCAGCAGCTTAGATAGACTAGCGGGACAACGGAACTTC	CASSLDRLAGQRNF
TRBV28	TRBJ2-7	14	.	once	TGTGCCAGCAGTTTTAGGGGCCCCCCCTACGAGCAGTACTTC	CASSFRGPPYEQYF
TRBV5-8	TRBJ2-3	14	TRBD1	.	TGTGCCAGCAGCTTTCAACAGGGGCCAGATACGCAGTATTTT	CASSFQQGPDTQYF
TRBV23-1	TRBJ1-6	19	.	once	TGCGCCAGCAGTCCCCGCCGGAACAGCAGCAGCTCCTATAATTCACCCCTCCACTTT	CASSPRRNSSSSYNSPLHF
TRBV7-9	TRBJ1-4	12	.	.	TGTGCCCCCGGGACAAATAATGAAAAACTGTTTTTT	CAPGTNNEKLFF
TRBV28	TRBJ1-4	20	TRBD1	.	TGTGCCAGCAGTTTATCGCGGTCCTATGGGGGGACAGGGCTTAATGAAAAACTGTTTTTT	CASSLSRSYGGTGLNEKLFF